These 20 T cell receptor beta chains came from one sample sequenced in a study of T cells in pancreatic ductal adenocarcinoma. Method: immunoSEQ multiplex PCR; TCRdb's copy keeps in-frame clones and lacks some. Of 25,000 to 35,000 clones in the sample, approximately 94% were seen once. No neoadjuvant therapy was given to the selected pancreatic ductal adenocarcinoma patients before their surgery. The material sequenced was PBMCs. These receptors all come from a human donor with pancreatic ductal adenocarcinoma.

This rearrangement joins TRBV13 to TRBJ1-4, with 7 bases identical to TRBD1. Germline CDR1 is PRHDT and CDR2 is FYEKMQ (reference sequence). The V segment lost 5 bases and the J segment 8 bases; nucleotides outside the gene matches: 11. The CDR3 length is 15 residues. For the CDR3, the DNA is TGTGCCAGCAGCCCCTACAGGGGTGGGGGGGAAAAACTGTTTTTT. This codes for CASSPYRGGGEKLFF.

This chain connects TRBV13 to TRBJ2-2; 8 nucleotides match TRBD2. After removal of 5 bases from V and 2 bases from J, the junction contained 7 bases not matched to a gene. The CDR3 runs 16 residues. CDR1 is PRHDT and CDR2 is FYEKMQ in the germline V gene (reference sequence). The CDR3 sequence is CASSHTSGTNTGELFF. CDR3 DNA: TGTGCCAGCAGCCATACTAGCGGAACCAACACCGGGGAGCTGTTTTTT.

V is TRBV7-8 and J is TRBJ2-5; either TRBD1 or TRBD2 may supply D (5 bases each). The V and J ends lost 2 bases and 0 bases respectively, with 10 bases between them. The CDR3 totals 15 residues. CDR1 is SGHVS, CDR2 FQNEAQ, per germline. CDR3 DNA sequence: TGTGCCAGCAGCTTATTAACGGGGCACCAAGAGACCCAGTACTTC. Its translation is CASSLLTGHQETQYF.

The chain has TRBV21-1 and TRBJ2-1; TRBD2, as called in the table, went unchecked against the DNA. TRBV21-1 is assigned pseudogene status. The CDR3 totals 15 residues. In DNA, the CDR3 is TGTGCCAGCAGAAGAAGCGGGAGGGTTAGTAGTGAGCAGTTCTTC. It encodes CASRRSGRVSSEQFF.

This sequence joins TRBV5-1 and TRBJ1-1; D might be TRBD1 (5 bases). CDR1 and CDR2 from the germline V gene are SGHRS and YFSETQ. Trimming took off 2 bases at V and 2 bases at J, with 10 bases between the two ends. This CDR3 has 14 amino acids. The CDR3 DNA reads as TGCGCCAGCAGCTTCGGGGGTACCAACACTGAAGCTTTCTTT. Protein sequence: CASSFGGTNTEAFF.

The chain links TRBV19 to TRBJ2-3, with 9 nucleotides matching TRBD2. The CDR3 sequence is 15 residues long. V shed 6 bases, J shed 1 base, and the junction held 5 bases outside the gene matches. In germline, CDR1 is LNHDA, CDR2 SQIVND (reference sequence). The CDR3 bases are TGTGCCAGTAGAGCGAGGACTAGCGGCACAGATACGCAGTATTTT. It encodes CASRARTSGTDTQYF.

This clone appeared a few times. The chain has TRBV18 and TRBJ2-7, with 8 nucleotides matching TRBD2. Germline values: CDR1 KGHSH, CDR2 LQKENI. Trimming at V came to 6 bases and at J to 0 bases, leaving 10 bases not matched to a gene. CDR3 length: 16 amino acids. The CDR3 sequence: CASSQTSGISSYEQYF. For the CDR3, the DNA is TGTGCCAGCTCGCAAACTAGCGGTATTAGCTCCTACGAGCAGTACTTC.

Only one count was recorded for this clone. This chain uses TRBV29-1 with TRBJ1-2; TRBD1 might be the D (5 bases). CDR3 length: 12 amino acids. The germline V gene encodes CDR1 SQVTM and CDR2 ANQGSEA. V was pared by 7 bases and J by 6 bases, with 15 bases between. CDR3 protein: CSGGEDVDGYTF. The CDR3 DNA is TGCAGCGGGGGGGAGGACGTCGATGGCTACACCTTC. Combining the CDR3 with reference TRBV29-1 and TRBJ1-2 gives the whole variable domain SAVISQKPSRDICQRGTSLTIQCQVDSQVTMMFWYRQQPGQSLTLIATANQGSEATYESGFVIDKFPISRPNLTFSTLTVSNMSPEDSSIYLCSGGEDVDGYTFGSGTRLTVV.

The chain uses TRBV2 and TRBJ1-2; unclear D gene. V dropped 7 bases and J dropped 2 bases, with 8 bases sitting between them. The germline V gene encodes CDR1 SNHLY and CDR2 FYNNEI. This CDR3 contains 12 residues. CDR3: CASTEGNYGYTF. CDR3 coding DNA: TGTGCCAGCACGGAAGGGAACTATGGCTACACCTTC.

The gene calls are TRBV5-4 and TRBJ2-3; D unresolved. Trimming took off 4 bases at V and 3 bases at J, with 15 bases between the two ends. The germline V gene encodes CDR1 SGHNT and CDR2 YYREEE (reference sequence). The CDR3 runs to 15 residues. The CDR3 bases are TGTGCCAGCAGCCCCGATTTGGCCGGGACAGATACGCAGTATTTT. Translating it yields CASSPDLAGTDTQYF.

This sequence joins TRBV6-5 and TRBJ2-3; 7 bases line up with TRBD2. The V gene end was trimmed by 2 bases and the J gene end by 0 bases; junction bases not matched to a gene: 5. Looked up from germline, CDR1 is MNHEY and CDR2 is SVGAGI. The CDR3 is 16 residues long. The CDR3 is CASSYISAGSTDTQYF. The CDR3 DNA reads TGTGCCAGCAGTTACATCTCAGCGGGAAGCACAGATACGCAGTATTTT.

The chain employs TRBV29-1 and TRBJ2-7, with TRBD1 identical over 8 bases. V was clipped by 7 bases and J by 3 bases; unmatched bases: 14. Looked up from germline, CDR1 is SQVTM and CDR2 is ANQGSEA. The CDR3 covers 15 residues. In nucleotides, the CDR3 is TGCAGCGCCGTAGGGCAGGGGGCCAGTTACTACGAGCAGTACTTC. Translation: CSAVGQGASYYEQYF.

The gene calls are TRBV11-3 and TRBJ2-2; D might be TRBD1 (5 bases). The CDR3 consists of 14 residues. Germline lookup yields CDR1 SGHNT and CDR2 YENEEA. V was cut by 5 bases and J by 6 bases, with 13 bases left in between. CDR3 nucleotide sequence: TGTGCCAGCAGCCAGGGTCCCATCGCCGGGGAGCTGTTTTTT. This translates into CASSQGPIAGELFF.

The CDR3, as DNA: TGTGCCAGCAGTTTGGGACAGGCAGTAACGCAGTATTTT. Amino acid sequence: CASSLGQAVTQYF. The chain has TRBV28 and TRBJ2-3, with TRBD1 matching 8 bases. The germline CDR1 and CDR2 sequences are MDHEN and SYDVKM. The CDR3 runs 13 residues. J lost 9 bases, V lost 3 bases, and 5 bases had no gene match.

This clone was observed a handful of times. The gene calls are TRBV2 and TRBJ1-5, with D tentatively TRBD1 (5 bases). Germline-derived CDR1 and CDR2 are SNHLY and FYNNEI. There are 15 residues in the CDR3. V was cut by 1 base and J by 6 bases, with 13 bases left in between. The CDR3 DNA reads TGTGCCAGCAGTGAAGGGGGCAGTACCCGTCAGCCCCAGCATTTT. It specifies CASSEGGSTRQPQHF.

The chain couples TRBV27 to TRBJ2-7; 11 bases match TRBD1. The junction had 1 base not matched to a gene; V was cut back by 8 bases and J by 4 bases. CDR3 length equals 12 residues. The germline gives CDR1 MNHEY, CDR2 SMNVEV (reference sequence). The CDR3 here is CASGTGGYEQYF. CDR3 in DNA: TGTGCCAGCGGGACAGGGGGATACGAGCAGTACTTC.

This chain uses TRBV7-9 with TRBJ2-7, with 11 bases identical to TRBD2. The CDR3 sequence is 14 residues long. The ends lost 4 bases at V and 2 bases at J; junction bases unmatched: 1. Germline CDR1 is SEHNR and CDR2 is FQNEAQ (reference sequence). Written as DNA, the CDR3 is TGTGCCAGCAGCTATAGCGGGAGGGCCTACGAGCAGTACTTC. This gives the protein CASSYSGRAYEQYF.

V usage is TRBV18 and J usage is TRBJ2-6; 7 bases align to TRBD1. After removal of 4 bases from V and 2 bases from J, the junction contained 2 bases not matched to a gene. The germline V gene encodes CDR1 KGHSH and CDR2 LQKENI. This CDR3 spans 15 amino acids. The CDR3 protein is CASSRQGAGANVLTF. The CDR3 nucleotides read TGTGCCAGCTCACGACAGGGTGCTGGGGCCAACGTCCTGACTTTC.

In its sample, this clone was seen once. The chain combines TRBV10-3 with TRBJ2-1, with 14 nucleotides matching TRBD2. Germline V gives CDR1 ENHRY, CDR2 SYGVKD. This CDR3 is built from 15 residues. The ends lost 2 bases at V and 6 bases at J; junction bases unmatched: 0. Written as DNA, the CDR3 is TGTGCCATCAGTGAGGGGACTAGCGGGAGCAATGAGCAGTTCTTC. Amino acid sequence: CAISEGTSGSNEQFF.

The V and J genes are TRBV5-1 and TRBJ2-3; the D call may be TRBD1 or TRBD2 (6 bases each). CDR3 length: 15 amino acids. Trimming stripped 6 bases from V and 0 bases from J, with 14 bases between. Germline CDR1 SGHRS, CDR2 YFSETQ. The CDR3 nucleotides read TGCGCCAGCAACCCCCCGGGGGCTAGCACAGATACGCAGTATTTT. Its protein is CASNPPGASTDTQYF.